This T cell receptor (beta chain) is drawn from a study of molecular identifiers for immune sequencing clone quantification. Study-wide context: Replicates involved a five-way split of RNA from around 20,000 or 100,000 naive CD8 cells, with sequencing of four.

Study-level findings and limits: More than 97% of effector molecules, versus under 1% of naive-cell molecules, belonged to clones above 20 RNA copies.

The J segment lost 5 bases and the V segment lost 1 base, leaving 7 bases of the junction unmatched. This CDR3 spans 15 amino acids. Germline loops: CDR1 MNHEY, CDR2 SMNVEV (reference sequence). It was with previously described methods and listed TCR primers that bulk TCR libraries were made. TCRdb reanalysed the PCR reads using MiXCR and keeps one entry per CDR3 protein. The sample contains fewer than 350,000 distinct CDR3 sequences, roughly 24% of which appear only once. Naive CD8 T cells underwent sorting with the CD8+CD4-CCR7+CD45RA+ definition. This clonotype occurred a few times. Its antigen is unknown.

The V call is TRBV27, the J call TRBJ2-7; 8 nucleotides match TRBD1. The specimen was naive CD8+ T cells from blood, with Jurkat cell RNA spiked in. Subset in this sample: FACS-sorted CD8+CD4-CCR7+CD45RA+ naive T cells. The sequence derives from a human donor in good health. Some libraries in this study had Jurkat cell RNA spiked in. DNA for the CDR3: TGTGCCAGCAGTTTATGGTACAGGGGGGACCACGAGCAGTACTTC. The encoded protein is CASSLWYRGDHEQYF.